This T cell receptor beta chain was sequenced for a study of Ad26.COV2.S vaccination and SARS-CoV-2 variants. Across the study: Intramuscularly, Ad26.COV2.S was given either once or twice, 56 days apart.

Treatment given: some 19 received Ad26.COV2.S at low or high dose, single or two shots; several received placebo; per-sample allocation not given. Day 63 following the first vaccine or placebo injection was when the samples were taken. In the vaccine, an Ad26 vector expressed the SARS-CoV-2 spike of the Wuhan strain. Study findings and constraints: It was found that vaccine and placebo recipients had similar non-spike TCR breadth. Spike-specific TCR breadth ran higher among vaccine recipients than placebo recipients.

The table came from immunoSEQ multiplex PCR; TCRdb's copy has only in-frame clones and leaves some out. Here the sample spans roughly 320,000 clones, roughly 87% being singletons. Germline CDR1 reads SNHLY; CDR2 reads FYNNEI. This CDR3 is 15 amino acids long. V trimming: 4 bases; J trimming: 3 bases; junction bases outside the gene matches: 9. A word on this clone: Its specificity is unknown.

The clonotype originates from a person between 18 and 60 years old who received the Ad26.COV2.S COVID-19 vaccine or a placebo. This sample comprised peripheral blood, obtained in a trial of Ad26.COV2.S vaccine versus placebo. The chain links TRBV2 to TRBJ2-7, with 7 bases that match TRBD1. The CDR3: CASSGDWDRDYEQYF. The CDR3 region has the DNA TGTGCCAGCAGTGGCGACTGGGACAGAGACTACGAGCAGTACTTC.